Listed here are 11 T cell receptor beta chains from one sample, sequenced in a study of beta chain features in type 1 diabetes. Of the isolated RNA, all was reverse transcribed, and so the sequenced material was expressed TCRB transcripts. Libraries were prepared by immunoSEQ multiplex PCR; TCRdb keeps only in-frame clonotypes and omits some of them. The sample carries 390,000 or so clones, roughly 13% recorded once. Sequenced sample: naive CD4+ T cells from blood. The receptors were gathered from a man younger than 40 in good health.

This clone was recorded a few times. The rearrangement uses TRBV9 and TRBJ2-7; D may be TRBD2 (6 bases). Per germline, CDR1 SGDLS and CDR2 YYNGEE. V lost 0 bases and J lost 1, with 17 bases in between. This CDR3 spans 17 amino acids. The CDR3 loop is CASSVGGGGTDSYEQYF. The CDR3, as DNA: TGTGCCAGCAGCGTAGGGGGCGGCGGGACCGATTCCTACGAGCAGTACTTC.

The DNA for the CDR3 is TGTGCCAGCAGCCCCATGTCATCTCTAGCGGGAGGGGAGACCCAGTACTTC. It translates to CASSPMSSLAGGETQYF. This chain links TRBV28 with TRBJ2-5; 12 bases are shared with TRBD2. From germline, CDR1 is MDHEN and CDR2 SYDVKM. The CDR3 sequence is 17 residues long. Trimming cost V 6 bases and J 5 bases; bases outside gene matches: 13.

This clone was seen only a few times. The rearrangement links TRBV15 to TRBJ2-1; D unclear. From germline, CDR1 is LNHNV and CDR2 YYDKDF (reference sequence). Trimming left V 5 bases short and J 14 bases short, with 22 bases between. The CDR3 sequence is 14 residues long. Here the CDR3 DNA reads TGTGCCACCAGCTATGCCTACCCAACTCCAGATAAGTTCTTC. This sequence encodes CATSYAYPTPDKFF. Filled out from reference TRBV15 and TRBJ2-1, the complete variable domain reads DAMVIQNPRYQVTQFGKPVTLSCSQTLNHNVMYWYQQKSSQAPKLLFHYYDKDFNNEADTPDNFQSRRPNTSFCFLDIRSPGLGDTAMYLCATSYAYPTPDKFFGPGTRLTVL.

The chain couples TRBV7-9 to TRBJ1-5, with D unclear. The germline V and J ends were trimmed by 1 base and 2 bases, with 9 bases remaining between them. This CDR3 comprises 15 residues. The germline V gene has CDR1 SEHNR and CDR2 FQNEAQ (reference sequence). CDR3 residues: CASSLGLGGNQPQHF. The CDR3 region has the DNA TGTGCCAGCAGCTTAGGACTCGGAGGCAATCAGCCCCAGCATTTT.

The chain carries TRBV5-1 and TRBJ2-3; tentatively, D is TRBD1 or TRBD2 (5 bases each). The germline gives CDR1 SGHRS, CDR2 YFSETQ. The CDR3 is made up of 16 amino acids. V lost 2 bases and J lost 1, with 14 bases in between. The CDR3 sequence: CASSLDSGRRTDTQYF. The CDR3 coding sequence is TGCGCCAGCAGCTTAGACTCGGGACGCCGCACAGATACGCAGTATTTT.

This clone came up a few times. The genes are TRBV10-3 and TRBJ1-2; 9 bases are shared with TRBD1. CDR1 and CDR2 from the germline V gene are ENHRY and SYGVKD. The V gene end was trimmed by 3 bases and the J gene end by 7 bases; junction bases not matched to a gene: 3. The CDR3 sequence is 13 residues long. CDR3 DNA: TGTGCCATCAGTGATACAGGGGGCCGTGGCTACACCTTC. This gives the protein CAISDTGGRGYTF.

The rearrangement joins TRBV29-1 to TRBJ2-3; no definite D call. The germline V gene encodes CDR1 SQVTM and CDR2 ANQGSEA. V was pared by 2 bases and J by 0 bases, with 6 bases between. The CDR3 runs 13 residues. CDR3 sequence (DNA): TGCAGCGTTGAACCGGACAGCACAGATACGCAGTATTTT. It specifies CSVEPDSTDTQYF.

This clone was seen more than once but under ten times. The sample has other DNA sequences that encode this CDR3 too. The genes are TRBV25-1 and TRBJ2-2; D uncertain. Trimming took 8 bases from V and 1 from J, leaving 2 bases between them. The CDR3 is 11 amino acids. Germline lookup yields CDR1 MGHDK and CDR2 SYGVNS. CDR3 loop: CASLNTGELFF. In DNA form, the CDR3 reads TGTGCCAGCTTGAACACCGGGGAGCTGTTTTTT.

This clone was seen a few times. This chain joins TRBV13 and TRBJ2-6; D is undetermined. Trimming stripped 8 bases from V and 3 bases from J, with 11 bases between. The CDR3 is 14 amino acids. Looked up from germline, CDR1 is PRHDT and CDR2 is FYEKMQ (reference sequence). This CDR3 reads CASRSAFGANVLTF. The CDR3 region has the DNA TGTGCCAGCCGCTCGGCTTTTGGGGCCAACGTCCTGACTTTC.

This clone turned up a few times. The chain combines TRBV7-2 with TRBJ2-5; 11 bases line up with TRBD2. The CDR3 consists of 16 residues. Trimming cost V 4 bases and J 5 bases; bases outside gene matches: 9. CDR1 is SGHTA and CDR2 is FQGNSA in the germline V gene. CDR3 DNA: TGTGCCAGCAGCTGGATAGCGGGAGGGCGGGCGGAGACCCAGTACTTC. Amino acid sequence: CASSWIAGGRAETQYF.

The chain combines TRBV5-1 with TRBJ2-5, with D possibly matching TRBD1 (6 bases). CDR3 length equals 14 residues. Trimming took off 4 bases at V and 5 bases at J, with 15 bases between the two ends. Germline CDR1 and CDR2: SGHRS and YFSETQ. CDR3 residues: CASSTGQPPETQYF. DNA of the CDR3: TGCGCCAGCAGCACAGGACAGCCCCCCGAGACCCAGTACTTC. The full variable domain, rest sourced from reference TRBV5-1 and TRBJ2-5, is KAGVTQTPRYLIKTRGQQVTLSCSPISGHRSVSWYQQTPGQGLQFLFEYFSETQRNKGNFPGRFSGRQFSNSRSEMNVSTLELGDSALYLCASSTGQPPETQYFGPGTRLLVL.